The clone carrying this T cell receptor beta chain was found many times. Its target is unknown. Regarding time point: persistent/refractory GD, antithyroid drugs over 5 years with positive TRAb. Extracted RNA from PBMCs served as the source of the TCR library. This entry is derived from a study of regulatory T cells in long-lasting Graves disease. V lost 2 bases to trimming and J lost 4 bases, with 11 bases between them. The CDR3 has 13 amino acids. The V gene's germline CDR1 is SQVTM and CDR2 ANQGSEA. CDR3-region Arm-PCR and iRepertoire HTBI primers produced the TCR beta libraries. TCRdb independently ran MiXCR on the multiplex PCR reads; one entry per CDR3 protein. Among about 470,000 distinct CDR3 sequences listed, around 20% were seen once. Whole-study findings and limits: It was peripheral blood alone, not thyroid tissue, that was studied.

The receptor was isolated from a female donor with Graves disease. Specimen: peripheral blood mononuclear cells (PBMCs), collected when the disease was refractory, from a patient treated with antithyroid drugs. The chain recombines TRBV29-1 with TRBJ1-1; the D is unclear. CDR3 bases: TGCAGCGTTGAAACCAGTTTGGGCACTGAAGCTTTCTTT. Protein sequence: CSVETSLGTEAFF.